The rows below give T cell receptor beta chains drawn from one sample of a study of technical replicates of blood from a handful of donors. Some clones are missing from TCRdb's copy, which holds only in-frame ones; the method was immunoSEQ multiplex PCR. The table records about 100,000 clones, around 95% of them present only once. The sample comprised T cells isolated from PBMCs. Every receptor here comes from a human donor in good health. Both conserved end residues are part of each CDR3. Fields, in order: D gene, clone size, V gene, J gene, CDR3 DNA, CDR3 protein. A D gene is named only where the DNA matches it firmly. Clone size is not always given. Where it is, it says once, few, many or a class for expanded clones.

>.|.|TRBV7-2|TRBJ2-3
TGTGCCAGCAGCTTATATTACAGGGAGGGTTCAGATACGCAGTATTTT
CASSLYYREGSDTQYF
>.|.|TRBV7-6|TRBJ2-2
TGTGCCAGCAGCTTATCTAGGACCGGGGAGCTGTTTTTT
CASSLSRTGELFF
>TRBD2|.|TRBV10-3|TRBJ2-3
TGTGCCATCAGTCCCCGGTTGGTAGCGGGAGACACGCAGTATTTT
CAISPRLVAGDTQYF
>.|.|TRBV4-3|TRBJ1-2
TGCGCCAGCAGCCAAGGGGCCCGCTCGAACTATGGCTACACCTTC
CASSQGARSNYGYTF
>.|.|TRBV9|TRBJ1-4
TGTGCCAGCAGCGCAGGCGGGGCAGCTAATGAAAAACTGTTTTTT
CASSAGGAANEKLFF
>.|.|TRBV28|TRBJ2-7
TGTGCCAGCAGGGGGGTAGGGGGGGACTACGAGCAGTACTTC
CASRGVGGDYEQYF
>.|once|TRBV29-1|TRBJ2-7
TGCAGCGCCGAGCCCGACAAGACCTACGAGCAGTACTTC
CSAEPDKTYEQYF
>.|.|TRBV6-5|TRBJ1-2
TGTGCCAGCAGTTACTTGCCTAGTTCTAACTATGGCTACACCTTC
CASSYLPSSNYGYTF
>TRBD2|.|TRBV4-1|TRBJ2-7
TGCGCCAGCAGCCAACCCATAGCGGGAACCTACGAGCAGTACTTC
CASSQPIAGTYEQYF
>TRBD2|.|TRBV9|TRBJ2-7
TGTGCCAGCAGCGTAGGCCCTAGCGGGAGCTACGAGCAGTACTTC
CASSVGPSGSYEQYF
>TRBD2|.|TRBV28|TRBJ2-7
TGTGCCAGCAGTTTCGGACTAGCGGCGTACGAGCAGTACTTC
CASSFGLAAYEQYF
>.|.|TRBV6-1|TRBJ2-7
TGTGCCAGCAGTACAGGGCTATTCTACGAGCAGTACTTC
CASSTGLFYEQYF
>TRBD1|.|TRBV27|TRBJ2-5
TGTGCCAGCAGTATTTGGACAGGGGCTCAAGAGACCCAGTACTTC
CASSIWTGAQETQYF
>.|.|TRBV19|TRBJ1-5
TGTGCCAGTAGCCTCGTTAGGACAGCCCAGCCCCAGCATTTT
CASSLVRTAQPQHF
>TRBD2|.|TRBV6-1|TRBJ2-5
TGTGCCAGCAGTCATGGGGGGGGACGCGAGACCCAGTACTTC
CASSHGGGRETQYF
>TRBD1|.|TRBV5-4|TRBJ2-5
TGTGCCAGCAGCTTACAGGGGCCAGAGACCCAGTACTTC
CASSLQGPETQYF
>.|.|TRBV5-6|TRBJ1-1
TGTGCCAGCAGCAATGCATACATGAACACTGAAGCTTTCTTT
CASSNAYMNTEAFF
>.|.|TRBV5-8|TRBJ2-6
TGTGCCAGCAGCCTCAGGGTTTCTGGGGCCAACGTCCTGACTTTC
CASSLRVSGANVLTF
>TRBD1|.|TRBV9|TRBJ1-2
TGTGCCAGCAGTTATGGACAGGGCGTATATGGCTACACCTTC
CASSYGQGVYGYTF
>.|.|TRBV7-9|TRBJ1-3
TGTGCCAGCAGCGCTTCTTTATCGGTTGCCGGAAACACCATATATTTT
CASSASLSVAGNTIYF
>TRBD2|.|TRBV28|TRBJ2-1
TGTGCCAGCATGCTAGCGGGACTAGATGAGCAGTTCTTC
CASMLAGLDEQFF